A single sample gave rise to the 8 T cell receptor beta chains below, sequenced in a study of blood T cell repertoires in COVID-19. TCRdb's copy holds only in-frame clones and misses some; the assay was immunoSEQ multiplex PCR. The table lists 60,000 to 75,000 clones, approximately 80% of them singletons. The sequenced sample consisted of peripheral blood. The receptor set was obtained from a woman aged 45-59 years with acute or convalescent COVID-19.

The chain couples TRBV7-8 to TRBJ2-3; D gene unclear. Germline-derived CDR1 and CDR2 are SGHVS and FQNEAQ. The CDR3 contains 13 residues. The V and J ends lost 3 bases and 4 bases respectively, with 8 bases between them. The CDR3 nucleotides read TGTGCCAGCAGCTTCGTGCGCGCAGATACGCAGTATTTT. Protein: CASSFVRADTQYF.

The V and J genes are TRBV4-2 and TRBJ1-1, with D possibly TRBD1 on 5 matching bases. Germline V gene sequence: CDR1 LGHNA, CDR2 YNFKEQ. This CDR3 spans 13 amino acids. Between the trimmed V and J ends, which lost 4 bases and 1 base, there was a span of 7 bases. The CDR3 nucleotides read TGTGCCAGCAGCCCGGACAAGAACACTGAAGCTTTCTTT. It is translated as CASSPDKNTEAFF.

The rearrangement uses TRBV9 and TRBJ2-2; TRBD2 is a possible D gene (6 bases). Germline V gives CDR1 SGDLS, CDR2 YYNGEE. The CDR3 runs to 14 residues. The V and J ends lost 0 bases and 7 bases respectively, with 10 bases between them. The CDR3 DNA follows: TGTGCCAGCAGCGTAGGGGACTTCCTCGGGGAGCTGTTTTTT. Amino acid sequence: CASSVGDFLGELFF.

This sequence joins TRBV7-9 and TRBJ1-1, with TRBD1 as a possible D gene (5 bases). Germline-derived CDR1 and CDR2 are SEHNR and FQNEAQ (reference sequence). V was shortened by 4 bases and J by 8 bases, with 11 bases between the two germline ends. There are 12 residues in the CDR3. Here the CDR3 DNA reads TGTGCCAGCAGCTCTCAGGGCTTAGAAGCTTTCTTT. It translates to CASSSQGLEAFF.

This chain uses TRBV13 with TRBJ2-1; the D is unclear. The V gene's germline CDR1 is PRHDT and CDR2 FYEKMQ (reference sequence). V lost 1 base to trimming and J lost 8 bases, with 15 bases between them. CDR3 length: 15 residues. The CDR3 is CASSLVGVSLDEQFF. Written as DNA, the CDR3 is TGTGCCAGCAGCTTAGTTGGAGTTAGCCTCGATGAGCAGTTCTTC.

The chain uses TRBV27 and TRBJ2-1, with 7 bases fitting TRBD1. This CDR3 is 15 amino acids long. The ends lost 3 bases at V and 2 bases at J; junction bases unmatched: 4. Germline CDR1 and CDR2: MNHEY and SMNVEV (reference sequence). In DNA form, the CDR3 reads TGTGCCAGCAGTTTGGGTACAGGGGCCTACAATGAGCAGTTCTTC. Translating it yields CASSLGTGAYNEQFF.

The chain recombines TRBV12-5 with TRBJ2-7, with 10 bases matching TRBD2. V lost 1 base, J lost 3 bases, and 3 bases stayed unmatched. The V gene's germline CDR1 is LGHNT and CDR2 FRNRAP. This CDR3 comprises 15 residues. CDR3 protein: CASGLDGLAVYEQYF. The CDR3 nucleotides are TGTGCTAGTGGTTTGGATGGACTAGCGGTCTACGAGCAGTACTTC.

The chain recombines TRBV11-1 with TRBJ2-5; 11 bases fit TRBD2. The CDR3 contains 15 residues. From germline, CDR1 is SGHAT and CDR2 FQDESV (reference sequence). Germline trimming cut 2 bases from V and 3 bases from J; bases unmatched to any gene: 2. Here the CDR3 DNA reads TGTGCCAGCAGCTTAACACTAGCGGGGGAAGAGACCCAGTACTTC. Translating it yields CASSLTLAGEETQYF.